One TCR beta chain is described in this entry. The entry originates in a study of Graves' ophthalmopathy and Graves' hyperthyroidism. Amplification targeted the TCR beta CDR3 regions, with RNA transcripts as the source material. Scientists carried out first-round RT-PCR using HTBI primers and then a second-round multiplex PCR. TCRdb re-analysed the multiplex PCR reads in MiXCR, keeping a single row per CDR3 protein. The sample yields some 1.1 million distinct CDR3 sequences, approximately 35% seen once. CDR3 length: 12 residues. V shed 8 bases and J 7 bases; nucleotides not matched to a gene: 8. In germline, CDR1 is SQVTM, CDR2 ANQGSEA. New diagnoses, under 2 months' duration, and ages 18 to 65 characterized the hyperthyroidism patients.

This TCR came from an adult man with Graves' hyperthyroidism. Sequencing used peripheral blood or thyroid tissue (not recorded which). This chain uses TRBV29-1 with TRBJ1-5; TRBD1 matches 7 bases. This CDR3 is CSTWTGWQPQHF. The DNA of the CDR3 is TGCAGCACCTGGACAGGATGGCAGCCCCAGCATTTT.